The present entry profiles one T cell receptor (beta chain) with its context. This sample was included in a study of blood T cell repertoires in COVID-19. Authors' processing steps: Reference gene primer amplification gave estimated nucleated cell counts. The method was immunoSEQ multiplex PCR; TCRdb's version includes in-frame clones alone and lacks a portion of them. V, J and clone size are taken as reported in that table, and D and trimming were inferred from the DNA itself. The sample lists 130,000 to 150,000 clones; roughly 80% were seen once. The receptor comes from a man between 50 and 59 years old with active or convalescent COVID-19. The source material was peripheral blood.

The CDR3 loop is CASSLNSGGTDTQYF. CDR3 nucleotide sequence: TGTGCCAGCAGCTTAAATAGCGGGGGCACAGATACGCAGTATTTT. This chain joins TRBV11-2 and TRBJ2-3, with 8 bases that match TRBD2. The CDR3 length is 15 residues. Per the germline V gene, CDR1 is SGHAT and CDR2 is FQNNGV. With 2 bases clipped from V and 1 base from J, the junction kept 2 bases outside the gene matches.